The entry below describes one TCR beta chain. These data come from a study of blood T cell repertoires in COVID-19. Study context: COVID-19 samples collected from the United States, Italy and Spain covered acute and convalescent phases. PBMCs, B-cell-depleted T cells, or T cells provided the cDNA or gDNA that made up the material.

In the original workflow: The assay estimated nucleated cells by amplifying reference gene primers. Libraries were prepared by immunoSEQ multiplex PCR; TCRdb keeps only in-frame clonotypes and omits some of them. D and trimming come from the DNA, and the V and J calls and clone size come from that table. The data contain tens of thousands of clones, about 82% of them singletons. The J segment lost 2 bases and the V segment lost 6 bases, leaving 6 bases of the junction unmatched. The CDR3 is made up of 14 amino acids. CDR1 is SGHNT, CDR2 YYREEE, per germline (reference sequence). The specimen sequenced was peripheral blood. The chain couples TRBV5-4 to TRBJ2-7; 9 nucleotides align to TRBD2. This sequence originates from a human donor with active COVID-19. The donor label of this sample is uncertain. Written as DNA, the CDR3 is TGTGCCAGCAAATTAGCGGGAGATCCCTACGAGCAGTACTTC. Its translation is CASKLAGDPYEQYF.